This is a list of T cell receptor beta chains from one sample in a study of Graves' ophthalmopathy and Graves' hyperthyroidism. TCRdb analysed the multiplex PCR reads with MiXCR anew, one entry per CDR3 protein. The table records some 520,000 distinct CDR3 sequences, 13% to 15% of them present only once. Sequenced sample: blood. Receptor source: a woman younger than 45 with Graves' ophthalmopathy. Each CDR3 is given with its conserved first and last residue. Fields, in order: V gene, J gene, D gene, clone size, CDR3 DNA, CDR3 protein. The D gene is left open where the match is weak. Clone size is not always given. Where it is, it says once, few, many or a class for expanded clones.

TRBV5-1	TRBJ2-4	.	.	TGCGCCAGCGCTGCAGACAGAAACATTAAGTACTTC	CASAADRNIKYF
TRBV11-2	TRBJ2-1	.	few	TGTGCCAGCAGCACCCGGGACGGAGCCGGGTTCGTAGATGAGCAGTTCTTC	CASSTRDGAGFVDEQFF
TRBV6-1	TRBJ2-7	.	.	TGTGCCAGCAGTGGAGGGACACAAAAGTACTACGAGCAGTACTTC	CASSGGTQKYYEQYF
TRBV7-6	TRBJ1-2	.	many	TGTGCCAGCAGCCTCCGGGACGCAGCTAACTATGGCTACACCTTC	CASSLRDAANYGYTF
TRBV2	TRBJ1-2	.	few	TGTGCCAGCACAAGTACAGTATCTAACTATGGCTACACCTTC	CASTSTVSNYGYTF
TRBV28	TRBJ1-1	TRBD1	many	TGTGCCAGCAGTTTAATGAGGACAGGGGGCACTGAAGCTTTCTTT	CASSLMRTGGTEAFF
TRBV6-5	TRBJ1-1	.	many	TGTGCCAGCAGTTACGGGGTGCCGAACACTGAAGCTTTCTTT	CASSYGVPNTEAFF
TRBV6-1	TRBJ1-3	.	many	TGTGCCAGCAGTCAAGGGGCAGGGAACCTCCCCTCTGGAAACACCATATATTTT	CASSQGAGNLPSGNTIYF
TRBV24-1	TRBJ2-5	.	many	TGTGCCACCAGTGATGGAGAGACCCAGTACTTC	CATSDGETQYF
TRBV6-5	TRBJ1-2	TRBD1	many	TGTGCCAGCACCACGACAGGGCGCCACGGCTACACCTTC	CASTTTGRHGYTF
TRBV20-1	TRBJ2-7	TRBD1	many	TGCAGTGCTTCTATAGGGACAGGGGGCCCCTACGAGCAGTACTTC	CSASIGTGGPYEQYF
TRBV25-1	TRBJ1-1	.	.	TGTGCCAGCGGAGGGGTTTGGGGATCGAACACTGAAGCTTTCTTT	CASGGVWGSNTEAFF
TRBV6-1	TRBJ2-7	TRBD2	many	TGTGCCAGCAGTGAAACGGGGGGGTTCCGGGGCCACGAGCAGTACTTC	CASSETGGFRGHEQYF
TRBV12-3/TRBV12-4	TRBJ2-7	.	many	TGTGCCAGCAGTTTAGCGCGAACAGGGTTGACCCGGTCTCGTTACGAGCAGTACTTC	CASSLARTGLTRSRYEQYF
TRBV24-1	TRBJ2-7	.	.	TGTGCCACCAGATTACCCGACATGGCGGGCTACGATCAGTACTTC	CATRLPDMAGYDQYF
TRBV18	TRBJ1-2	TRBD1	many	TGTGCCAGCTCACAAGGACAGGGGGTGAAGATCTTGGGCTACACCTTC	CASSQGQGVKILGYTF
TRBV27	TRBJ2-7	TRBD1	.	TGTGCCAGCAGTTTGGGACAGGCCTTATACGAGCAGTACTTC	CASSLGQALYEQYF
TRBV12-3/TRBV12-4	TRBJ2-7	.	many	TGTGCCAGCACCCGGGGCGGCTCCTACGAGCAGTACTTC	CASTRGGSYEQYF
TRBV20-1	TRBJ2-5	TRBD2	many	TGCAGTGCCGCGCTGGGACTAGCGGGAGTAGGGGAGACCCAGTACTTC	CSAALGLAGVGETQYF
TRBV10-3	TRBJ2-7	TRBD1	.	TGTGCCATCACCCAGGACAGGGACGAGCAGTACTTC	CAITQDRDEQYF
TRBV29-1	TRBJ2-7	TRBD2	many	TGCAGCGTTGGCCTAGCGGGGGGGCACGGTATCGCCTACGAGCAGTACTTC	CSVGLAGGHGIAYEQYF
TRBV15	TRBJ2-6	.	many	TGTGCCACCAGCATAACAGGAGAAGGGGCCAACGTCCTGACTTTC	CATSITGEGANVLTF
TRBV6-2/TRBV6-3	TRBJ2-2	.	many	TGTGCCAGCAGACAGGACCGGACAGCCACCGGGGAGCTGTTTTTT	CASRQDRTATGELFF
TRBV12-3/TRBV12-4	TRBJ1-1	.	many	TGTGCCAGCAAGCGGGGGGAAGCTTTCTTT	CASKRGEAFF
TRBV30	TRBJ1-1	.	.	TGTGCCTGGAGTACCACCACCCTGGGTACTGAAGCTTTCTTT	CAWSTTTLGTEAFF
TRBV27	TRBJ2-1	.	.	TGTGCCAGCAGTGACCCGCGGGAATACGATGAGCAGTTCTTC	CASSDPREYDEQFF
TRBV28	TRBJ1-1	.	many	TGTGCCAGCAGTTTCTTAGTCAAAACTGAAGCTTTCTTT	CASSFLVKTEAFF
TRBV6-1	TRBJ1-1	.	many	TGTGCCAGCACTCGCGGGACATTAAACACTGAAGCTTTCTTT	CASTRGTLNTEAFF
TRBV19	TRBJ2-5	.	many	TGTGCCACGAAGAAGAGGGGATTTGAGACCCAGTACTTC	CATKKRGFETQYF
TRBV11-2	TRBJ1-2	.	many	TGTGCCAGCAGCTTAGCCCTTAGTCTCTATGGCTACACCTTC	CASSLALSLYGYTF
TRBV6-5	TRBJ2-5	TRBD2	.	TGTGCCAGCAGTTACTCGACTAGCGTGGAGACCCAGTACTTC	CASSYSTSVETQYF
TRBV6-2/TRBV6-3	TRBJ1-1	TRBD1	many	TGTGCCAGCAGTCGGGGACAGGGGGCGTGGAACACTGAAGCTTTCTTT	CASSRGQGAWNTEAFF
TRBV6-1	TRBJ1-2	.	many	TGTGCCAGCAGTGAAGCACTTCGGGAATGGTATGGCTACACCTTC	CASSEALREWYGYTF
TRBV5-5	TRBJ1-2	.	few	TGTGCCAGCAGCACCGGGGGACTTTATGGCTACACCTTC	CASSTGGLYGYTF
TRBV14	TRBJ1-1	.	many	TGTGCCAGTAGTGCGACACTCAGGACTGAAGCTTTCTTT	CASSATLRTEAFF
TRBV7-8	TRBJ2-5	.	many	TGTGCCAGCAGCAATCTCCCCCGGACCCAGGAGACCCAGTACTTC	CASSNLPRTQETQYF
TRBV5-1	TRBJ1-5	.	many	TGTGCCAGCAGTTTAGCCCCAAATCAGCCCCAGCATTTT	CASSLAPNQPQHF
TRBV27	TRBJ2-3	TRBD2	few	TGTGCCAGCCATAGCGGGAGTTGGACAGATACGCAGTATTTT	CASHSGSWTDTQYF
TRBV28	TRBJ1-5	TRBD1	many	TGTGCCAGCAGTTCTCGGGACAGAGCTTATCAGCCCCAGCATTTT	CASSSRDRAYQPQHF
TRBV7-9	TRBJ2-2	TRBD2	many	TGTGCCAGCCAGGACAGCGGGGGATTCACCGGGGAGCTGTTTTTT	CASQDSGGFTGELFF
TRBV29-1	TRBJ1-2	.	.	TGCAGCGGGTGGGACACGGCGGAATATGGCTACACCTTC	CSGWDTAEYGYTF
TRBV28	TRBJ2-7	.	many	TGTGCCAGCAGTTTATTCCCAGGGGCCTACGAGCAGTACTTC	CASSLFPGAYEQYF
TRBV30	TRBJ2-5	.	many	TGTGCTTGGCTCACCGGGGCGCTAGGCGGGACCCAGTACTTC	CAWLTGALGGTQYF
TRBV20-1	TRBJ1-6	.	many	TGCAGTGCTAAAACAGGGTATTCACCCCTCCACTTT	CSAKTGYSPLHF
TRBV5-6	TRBJ1-1	.	.	TGTGCCAGCAGCTTGGCCATCACCGAAGCTTTCTTT	CASSLAITEAFF